This section outlines one T cell receptor (beta chain) sequence together with its context. The antigen remains unidentified. This record belongs to a study of metastatic and nonmetastatic thyroid tumors. Study at large: The study looked at repertoires side by side in blood and in tumor or nodule tissue from malignant and benign thyroid patients.

General observations from the study: Significantly greater TCR beta diversity was reportedly found in malignant thyroid tumors than in benign nodules (in blood and tumor).

Per the original methods: Building a distant-metastasis classifier for papillary thyroid cancer drew on CDR3 differences across clinicopathological groups. TCRdb re-analyzed the PCR reads using MiXCR. These V and J calls rely on TCRdb rather than the paper's analysis. The sample lists under 35,000 clones; less than 30% were seen once. Germline values: CDR1 MGHRA, CDR2 YSYEKL. With V trimmed by 4 bases and J by 0 bases, 12 bases remained unmatched. The CDR3 length is 19 residues. The entire patient cohort was treatment-naive prior to thyroid surgery. The chain carries TRBV4-1 and TRBJ2-6, with TRBD1 matching over 7 bases. The TCR originated in a female donor with papillary thyroid cancer or a benign thyroid nodule (not recorded which). Some clones in this sample may be carry-over from other donors' samples. Source material: blood. In DNA form, the CDR3 reads TGCGCCAGCAGCCCCAGGGTGGCAGGGGGAATCTCTGGGGCCAACGTCCTGACTTTC. Residues: CASSPRVAGGISGANVLTF.